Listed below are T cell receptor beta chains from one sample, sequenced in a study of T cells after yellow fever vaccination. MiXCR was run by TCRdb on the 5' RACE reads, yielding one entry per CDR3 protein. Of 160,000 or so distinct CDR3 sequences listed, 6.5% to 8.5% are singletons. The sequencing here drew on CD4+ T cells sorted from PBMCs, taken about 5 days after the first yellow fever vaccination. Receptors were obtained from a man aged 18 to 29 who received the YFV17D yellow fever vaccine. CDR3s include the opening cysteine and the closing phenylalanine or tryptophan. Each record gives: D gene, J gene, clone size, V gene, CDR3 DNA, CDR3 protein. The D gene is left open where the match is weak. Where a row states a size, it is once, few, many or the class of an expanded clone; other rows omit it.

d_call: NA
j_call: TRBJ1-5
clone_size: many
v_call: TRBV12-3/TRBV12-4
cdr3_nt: TGTGCCAGCAGTTTTTACAAACAGGATCAGCCCCAGCATTTT
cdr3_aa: CASSFYKQDQPQHF

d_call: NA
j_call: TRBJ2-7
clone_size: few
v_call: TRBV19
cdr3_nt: TGTGCCAGTAGTAGCAACTACGCGCAGTACTTC
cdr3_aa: CASSSNYAQYF

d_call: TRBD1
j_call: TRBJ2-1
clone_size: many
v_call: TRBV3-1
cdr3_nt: TGTGCCAGCAGCCGATCGGAGACAGGGAATAATGAGCAGTTCTTC
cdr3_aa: CASSRSETGNNEQFF

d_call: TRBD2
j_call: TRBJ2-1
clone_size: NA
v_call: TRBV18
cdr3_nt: TGTGCCAGCTCACCAACTAGCGGGGAATACAATGAGCAGTTCTTC
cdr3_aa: CASSPTSGEYNEQFF

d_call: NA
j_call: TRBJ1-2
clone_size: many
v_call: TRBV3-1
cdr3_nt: TGTGCCAGCAGCCAAACGGATAACTATGGCTACACCTTC
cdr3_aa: CASSQTDNYGYTF

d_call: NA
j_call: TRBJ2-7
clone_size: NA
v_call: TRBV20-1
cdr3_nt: TGCAGTGCTAGAGCCCATAGGGGGTCCTACGAGCAGTACTTC
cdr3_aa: CSARAHRGSYEQYF

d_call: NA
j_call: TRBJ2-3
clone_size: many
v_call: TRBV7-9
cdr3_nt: TGTGCCAGCAGGTCCGTTACGGGACCCGTCCGTACAGATACGCAGTATTTT
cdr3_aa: CASRSVTGPVRTDTQYF

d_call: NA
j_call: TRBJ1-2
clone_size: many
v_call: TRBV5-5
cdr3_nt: TGTGCCAGCAGCCCGGGGGGAGACTATGGCTACACCTTC
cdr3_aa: CASSPGGDYGYTF

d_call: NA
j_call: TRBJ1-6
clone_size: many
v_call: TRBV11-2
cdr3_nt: TGTGCCAGCAGCTTAGAGGCAGGCATGGGATTTTATTCACCCCTCCACTTT
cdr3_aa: CASSLEAGMGFYSPLHF

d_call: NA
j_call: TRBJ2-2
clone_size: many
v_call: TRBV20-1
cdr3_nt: TGCAGTGCTAAGGACACTTTGAACACCGGGGAGCTGTTTTTT
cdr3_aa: CSAKDTLNTGELFF

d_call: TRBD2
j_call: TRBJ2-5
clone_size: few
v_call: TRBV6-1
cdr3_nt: TGTGCCAGCAGCCAAGGGACTAGCGGGCGGCAAGAGACCCAGTACTTC
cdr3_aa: CASSQGTSGRQETQYF

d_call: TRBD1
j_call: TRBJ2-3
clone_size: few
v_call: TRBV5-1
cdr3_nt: TGCGCCAGCAGCTCCGGGACAGGGGTAACAGATACGCAGTATTTT
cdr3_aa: CASSSGTGVTDTQYF

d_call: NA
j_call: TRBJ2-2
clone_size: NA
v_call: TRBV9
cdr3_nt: TGTGCCAGCAGCGTCAGAATCACCGGGGAGCTGTTTTTT
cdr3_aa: CASSVRITGELFF

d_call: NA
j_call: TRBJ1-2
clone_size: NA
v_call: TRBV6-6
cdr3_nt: TGTGCCGGAGGGGAGGGTCGAGGCTACACCTTC
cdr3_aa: CAGGEGRGYTF

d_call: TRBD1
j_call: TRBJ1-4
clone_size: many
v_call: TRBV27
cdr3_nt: TGTGCCAGCAGTTCCCCAGGGGGGAATGAAAAACTGTTTTTT
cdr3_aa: CASSSPGGNEKLFF

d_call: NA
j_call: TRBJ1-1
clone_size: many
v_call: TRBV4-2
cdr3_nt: TGTGCCAGCAGCCAAGATTTCCCAGGGAGAACTTTCTTT
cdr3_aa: CASSQDFPGRTFF

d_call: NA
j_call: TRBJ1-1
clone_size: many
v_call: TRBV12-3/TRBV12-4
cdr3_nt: TGTGCCAGCAGACCATGGACATCTGAAGCTTTCTTT
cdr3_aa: CASRPWTSEAFF

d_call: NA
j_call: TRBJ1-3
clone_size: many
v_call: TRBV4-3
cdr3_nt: TGCGCCAGCAGCCCGACCTTCCGGGGCCGAAACACCATATATTTT
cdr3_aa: CASSPTFRGRNTIYF

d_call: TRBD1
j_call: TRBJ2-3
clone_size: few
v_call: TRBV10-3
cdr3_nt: TGTGCCATCAGTGAGGGACAGGCAGGGAGAGATACGCAGTATTTT
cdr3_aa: CAISEGQAGRDTQYF

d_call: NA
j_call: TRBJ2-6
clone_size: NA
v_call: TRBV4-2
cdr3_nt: TGTGCCAGCAGCCAGACTGTGCAGGCGGGATCTGGGGCCAACGTCCTGACTTTC
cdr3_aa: CASSQTVQAGSGANVLTF

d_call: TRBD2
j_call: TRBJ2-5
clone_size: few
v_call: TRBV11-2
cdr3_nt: TGTGCCAGCAGCTCAAAAGGGGGACTAGCGGGGGCGAGGGAGACCCAGTACTTC
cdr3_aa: CASSSKGGLAGARETQYF

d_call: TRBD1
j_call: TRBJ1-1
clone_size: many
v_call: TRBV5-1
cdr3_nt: TGCGCCAGCAGTCCATCCGTACAGGGGGCCGCTGAAGCTTTCTTT
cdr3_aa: CASSPSVQGAAEAFF

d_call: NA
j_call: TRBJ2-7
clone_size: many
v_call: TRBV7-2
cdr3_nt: TGTGCCAGCAGCTTAGGTATTGTCTACGAGCAGTACTTC
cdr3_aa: CASSLGIVYEQYF

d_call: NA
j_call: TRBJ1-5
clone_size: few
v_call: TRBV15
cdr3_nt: TGTGCCACCAGCAAAGGAACAGGGTCCCAGCATTTT
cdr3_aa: CATSKGTGSQHF

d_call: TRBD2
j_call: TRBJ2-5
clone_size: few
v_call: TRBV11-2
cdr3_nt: TGTGCCAGCAGCTTAGATAGAGGGACTAGCGGGCCCGCCCGGACCCAGTACTTC
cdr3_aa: CASSLDRGTSGPARTQYF

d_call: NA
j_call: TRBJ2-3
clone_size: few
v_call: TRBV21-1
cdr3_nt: TGTGCCAGCAGCAAAGGGACAGATACGCAGTATTTT
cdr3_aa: CASSKGTDTQYF

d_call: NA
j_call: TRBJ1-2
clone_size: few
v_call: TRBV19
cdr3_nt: TGTGCCAGTACGCGAGATCGAGGTTCCTATGGCTACACCTTC
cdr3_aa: CASTRDRGSYGYTF

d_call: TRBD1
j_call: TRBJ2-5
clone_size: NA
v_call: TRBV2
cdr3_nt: TGTGCCAGCGCCATGTGGGGACAGCAAGAGACCCAGTACTTC
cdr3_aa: CASAMWGQQETQYF

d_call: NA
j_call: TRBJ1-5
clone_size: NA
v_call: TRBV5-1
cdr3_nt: TGCGCCAGCAGCTTGGGAGACCATAGCAATCAGCCCCAGCATTTT
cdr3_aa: CASSLGDHSNQPQHF

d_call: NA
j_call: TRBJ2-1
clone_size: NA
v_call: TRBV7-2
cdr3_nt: TGTGCCAGCAGCTCCCCCCGGCGGGGAAATGAGCAGTTCTTC
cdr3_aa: CASSSPRRGNEQFF

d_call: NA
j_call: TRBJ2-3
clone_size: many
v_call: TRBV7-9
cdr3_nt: TGTGCCAGCAGCTTAGTTTCTTGGCGGGCACTGTTCACAGATACGCAGTATTTT
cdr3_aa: CASSLVSWRALFTDTQYF

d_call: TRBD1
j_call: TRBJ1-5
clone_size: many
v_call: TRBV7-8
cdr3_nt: TGTGCCAGCAGCGGCGGACAGGGGTCATCTCAGCCCCAGCATTTT
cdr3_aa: CASSGGQGSSQPQHF

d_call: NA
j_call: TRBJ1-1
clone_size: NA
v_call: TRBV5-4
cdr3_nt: TGTGCCAGCAGCTTGGCGGGAGCTTTAGGGGCTTTCTTT
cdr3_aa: CASSLAGALGAFF

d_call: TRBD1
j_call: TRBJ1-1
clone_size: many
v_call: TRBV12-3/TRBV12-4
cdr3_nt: TGTGCCAGCAGCAAAGACAGGGGGCTTACTGAAGCTTTCTTT
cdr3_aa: CASSKDRGLTEAFF

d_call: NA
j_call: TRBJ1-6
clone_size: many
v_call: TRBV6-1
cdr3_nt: TGTGCCAGCTTCGCCGGGCACAACTATAATTCACCCCTCCACTTT
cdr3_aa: CASFAGHNYNSPLHF

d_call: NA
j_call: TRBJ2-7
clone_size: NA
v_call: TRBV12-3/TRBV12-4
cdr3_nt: TGTGCCAGCAGTTTACTCGGAGTTAACTACGAGCAGTACTTC
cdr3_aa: CASSLLGVNYEQYF

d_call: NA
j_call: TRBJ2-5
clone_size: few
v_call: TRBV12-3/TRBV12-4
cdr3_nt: TGTGCCAGCAGTTTGTCAGGGAGTGAGACCCAGTACTTC
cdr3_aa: CASSLSGSETQYF

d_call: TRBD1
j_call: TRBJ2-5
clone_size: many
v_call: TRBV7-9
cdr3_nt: TGTGCCAGCAAGAGGACAGGAGACCAAGAGACCCAGTACTTC
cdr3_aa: CASKRTGDQETQYF

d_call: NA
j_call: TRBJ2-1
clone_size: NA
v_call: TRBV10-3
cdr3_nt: TGTGCCATCAGTGACTTCCCCAGCGTGGGGGATGAGCAGTTCTTC
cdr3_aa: CAISDFPSVGDEQFF

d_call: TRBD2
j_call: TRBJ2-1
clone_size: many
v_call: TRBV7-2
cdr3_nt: TGTGCCAGCAGCTTAGATGGCAGGGAGGGGTTCTTC
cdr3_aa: CASSLDGREGFF

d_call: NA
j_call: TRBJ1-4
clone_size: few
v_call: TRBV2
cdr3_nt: TGTGCCAGCAGTGGGGTCCTTGGTAACGAAAAACTGTTTTTT
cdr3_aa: CASSGVLGNEKLFF

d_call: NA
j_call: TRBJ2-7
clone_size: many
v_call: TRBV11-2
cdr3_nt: TGTGCCAGCAGCTTAACGGGAAGCGGCCTGTGGGAGCAGTACTTC
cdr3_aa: CASSLTGSGLWEQYF

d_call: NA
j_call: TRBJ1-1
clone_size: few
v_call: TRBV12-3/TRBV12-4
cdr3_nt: TGTGCCAGCAGCCCCGGGGTCAGGACTGAAGCTTTCTTT
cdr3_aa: CASSPGVRTEAFF

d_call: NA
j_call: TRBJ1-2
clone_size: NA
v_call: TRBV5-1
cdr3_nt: TGCGCCAGCAGCCTTACTACAGGGAGACTACCCTATGGCTACACCTTC
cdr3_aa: CASSLTTGRLPYGYTF

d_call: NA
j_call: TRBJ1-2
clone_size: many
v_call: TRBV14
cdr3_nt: TGTGCCAGCAGCCAGATAGGTTATGATGGCTACACCTTC
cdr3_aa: CASSQIGYDGYTF

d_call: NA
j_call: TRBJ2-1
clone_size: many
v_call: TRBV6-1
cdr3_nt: TGTGCCAGCACCCCAGTTGGGCGTAATGAGCAGTTCTTC
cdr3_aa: CASTPVGRNEQFF

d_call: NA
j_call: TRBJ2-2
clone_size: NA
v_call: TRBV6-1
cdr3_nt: TGTGCCAGCAATCAAGGGGGGAGCACCGGGGAGCTGTTTTTT
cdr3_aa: CASNQGGSTGELFF

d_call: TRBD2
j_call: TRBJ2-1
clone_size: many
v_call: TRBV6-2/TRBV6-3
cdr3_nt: TGTGCCAGCAGCCCCAGCCACGGGGGGGCTCACAATGAGCAGTTCTTC
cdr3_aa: CASSPSHGGAHNEQFF

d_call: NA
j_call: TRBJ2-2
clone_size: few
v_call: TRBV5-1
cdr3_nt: TGCGCCAGCAGCTCCACCGGGGCGAACACCGGGGAGCTGTTTTTT
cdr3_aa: CASSSTGANTGELFF

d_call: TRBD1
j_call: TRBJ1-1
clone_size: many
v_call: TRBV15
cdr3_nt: TGTGCCTTCCGGGACAGGGTGAACACTGAAGCTTTCTTT
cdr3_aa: CAFRDRVNTEAFF

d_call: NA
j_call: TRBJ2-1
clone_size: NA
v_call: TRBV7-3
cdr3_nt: TGTGCCAGCAGCTTGGTGTTAGCCGGTTACAATGAGCAGTTCTTC
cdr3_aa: CASSLVLAGYNEQFF

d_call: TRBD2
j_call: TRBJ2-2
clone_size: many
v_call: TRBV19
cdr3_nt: TGTGCCAGCTCCCCGAGCTCTAGCGGGAATTACGCGAACACCGGGGAGCTGTTTTTT
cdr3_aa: CASSPSSSGNYANTGELFF

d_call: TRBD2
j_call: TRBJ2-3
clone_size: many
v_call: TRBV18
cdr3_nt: TGTGCCAGCTCACGACTAGCGGCAGATACGCAGTATTTT
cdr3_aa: CASSRLAADTQYF

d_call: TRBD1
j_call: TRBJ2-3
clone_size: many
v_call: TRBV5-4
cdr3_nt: TGTGCCAGCAGCGTACAGGGGGCCACAGATACGCAGTATTTT
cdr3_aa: CASSVQGATDTQYF

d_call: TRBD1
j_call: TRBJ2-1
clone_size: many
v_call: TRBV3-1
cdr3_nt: TGTGCCAGCGAATTTTCGACAGGGCGGAATGAGCAGTTCTTC
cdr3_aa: CASEFSTGRNEQFF

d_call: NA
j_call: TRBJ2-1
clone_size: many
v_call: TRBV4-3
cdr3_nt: TGCGCCAGCAGCCAAGACCAGAATTACAATGAGCAGTTCTTC
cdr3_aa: CASSQDQNYNEQFF

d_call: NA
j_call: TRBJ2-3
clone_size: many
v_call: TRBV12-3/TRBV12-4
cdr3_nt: TGTGCCAGCAGCCTGAAAGATACGCAGTATTTT
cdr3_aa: CASSLKDTQYF

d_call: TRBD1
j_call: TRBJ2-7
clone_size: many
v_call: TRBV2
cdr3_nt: TGTGCCAGCAATGGACAGGGGGCTATCTACGAGCAGTACTTC
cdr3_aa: CASNGQGAIYEQYF

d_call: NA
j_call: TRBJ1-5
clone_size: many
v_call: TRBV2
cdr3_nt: TGTGCCAGCAGTCTCATGGGGTTGGGGGGTAGCAATCAGCCCCAGCATTTT
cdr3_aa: CASSLMGLGGSNQPQHF

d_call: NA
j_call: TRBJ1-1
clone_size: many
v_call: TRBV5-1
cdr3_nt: TGCGCCAGCAGCCCGGCCACCGCCGGGGGCTCTGAAGCTTTCTTT
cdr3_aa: CASSPATAGGSEAFF